The clone carrying this T cell receptor beta chain was recorded a few times. These data originate in a study of CD8+ T cells in alopecia areata. Reverse transcription of extracted RNA yielded cDNA, which provided the sequencing template. Some clones are missing from TCRdb's copy, which holds only in-frame ones; the method was immunoSEQ multiplex PCR. This sample carries 180,000 or so clones, about 72% of them seen once, and the ten largest clones take more than 9.5%. The V and J ends lost 0 bases and 0 bases respectively, with 10 bases between them. CDR3 length equals 16 residues. Germline V gene sequence: CDR1 PRHDT, CDR2 FYEKMQ (reference sequence).

This TCR was sampled from a human donor with alopecia areata. This chain connects TRBV13 to TRBJ2-3; D might be TRBD2 (6 bases). Sequencing used CD8+ T cells sorted from blood, obtained at week 0. The CDR3 is CASSLGLAPSTDTQYF. In DNA form, the CDR3 reads TGTGCCAGCAGCTTAGGACTAGCTCCTAGCACAGATACGCAGTATTTT.